One sample yielded the 10 T cell receptor beta chains listed below, sequenced in a study of CD8 T cells in Susac syndrome. RNA was extracted with the RNeasy kit, and a quantity of roughly 0.45 to 1 ug was reverse transcribed using random hexamers. TCRdb called the immunoSEQ multiplex PCR reads again in MiXCR, with one record for every CDR3 protein. The table includes 150,000 or so distinct CDR3 sequences, just under 95% detected once. The specimen was CD4+ T cells from PBMCs. Receptors originate from a human donor with Susac syndrome.

The chain links TRBV19 to TRBJ1-5, with 9 bases lining up with TRBD1. J lost 1 base, V lost 4 bases, and 5 bases had no gene match. The V gene's germline CDR1 is LNHDA and CDR2 SQIVND (reference sequence). The CDR3 loop spans 16 amino acids. In DNA form, the CDR3 reads TGTGCCAGTAGTACCGGACAGGGGATGAGCAATCAGCCCCAGCATTTT. This gives the protein CASSTGQGMSNQPQHF.

The gene calls are TRBV28 and TRBJ2-5; D unresolved. The CDR3 is 16 residues long. Germline CDR1 is MDHEN and CDR2 is SYDVKM. V lost 6 bases and J 4 bases, leaving 21 bases between the germline ends. The CDR3 nucleotides are TGTGCCAGCAGCAGCTTTGTAATCTTGATATCAGAGACCCAGTACTTC. Residues: CASSSFVILISETQYF.

This sequence joins TRBV6-5 and TRBJ1-5; 12 nucleotides line up with TRBD1. The junction had 5 bases not matched to a gene; V was cut back by 6 bases and J by 8 bases. This CDR3 is built from 14 residues. Germline lookup yields CDR1 MNHEY and CDR2 SVGAGI. Here the CDR3 reads CASRGTGGSEPQHF. CDR3 bases: TGTGCCAGCAGAGGGACAGGGGGCAGTGAGCCCCAGCATTTT.

This chain connects TRBV5-1 to TRBJ2-7; TRBD2 agrees at 7 bases. The CDR3 runs 13 residues. From germline, CDR1 is SGHRS and CDR2 YFSETQ. Germline trimming cut 4 bases from V and 6 bases from J; bases unmatched to any gene: 7. CDR3 protein: CASSRRGVSEQYF. In DNA form, the CDR3 reads TGCGCCAGCAGCCGACGGGGGGTGAGCGAGCAGTACTTC.

This sequence joins TRBV3-1 and TRBJ2-1; D is uncertain. The V end lost 9 bases, the J end lost 5 bases, and 5 bases lay between the germline ends. There are 10 residues in the CDR3. The germline V gene has CDR1 LGHDT and CDR2 YNNKEL (reference sequence). The CDR3 nucleotides read TGTGCCAGTGGAAACAATGAGCAGTTCTTC. Translation gives CASGNNEQFF.

This clonotype showed up just a few times. V and J are TRBV20-1 and TRBJ2-2; weak D call: TRBD1 (6 bases). Germline V gives CDR1 DFQATT, CDR2 SNEGSKA (reference sequence). This CDR3 contains 13 residues. The V end lost 6 bases, the J end lost 0 bases, and 8 bases lay between the germline ends. CDR3 in amino acids: CSAWTANTGELFF. In DNA form, the CDR3 reads TGCAGTGCCTGGACAGCGAACACCGGGGAGCTGTTTTTT.

The chain recombines TRBV7-8 with TRBJ2-1, with 9 positions matching TRBD1. Germline assignment: CDR1 SGHVS and CDR2 FQNEAQ. J lost 10 bases, V lost 3 bases, and 7 bases had no gene match. The CDR3 has 14 residues. The CDR3 sequence: CASSLGQGSGEQFF. The CDR3 DNA sequence: TGTGCCAGCAGCTTGGGACAGGGTTCAGGCGAGCAGTTCTTC.

The chain couples TRBV10-3 to TRBJ2-7; 12 bases align to TRBD2. The CDR3 contains 13 residues. Germline trimming cut 10 bases from V and 5 bases from J; bases unmatched to any gene: 6. The V gene's germline CDR1 is ENHRY and CDR2 SYGVKD. The CDR3 DNA reads TGTGCCACTCGACTAGCGGGAGCCCACGAGCAGTACTTC. It translates to CATRLAGAHEQYF.

The chain joins TRBV18 to TRBJ2-1; a weak D match, TRBD2 (6 bases). This CDR3 spans 12 amino acids. CDR1 is KGHSH and CDR2 is LQKENI in the germline V gene. V lost 3 bases to trimming and J lost 10 bases, with 10 bases between them. The CDR3 nucleotides are TGTGCCAGCTCACCGGGAGGCATGGAGCAGTTCTTC. Protein: CASSPGGMEQFF.

The chain couples TRBV25-1 to TRBJ2-2, with 9 positions matching TRBD2. V was pared by 6 bases and J by 0 bases, with 2 bases of the junction left unmatched. The germline V gene has CDR1 MGHDK and CDR2 SYGVNS. The CDR3 is 15 amino acids. CDR3 amino acids: CASSLAGANTGELFF. The CDR3 DNA reads TGTGCCAGCAGCTTAGCGGGAGCGAACACCGGGGAGCTGTTTTTT.